This note documents a single TCR beta chain sequence. As yet, its antigen is unknown. The sample belongs to a study of T-cell reconstitution after alpha-beta-depleted transplantation in children. Study results and limitations: T-cell counts and diversity at one year post-transplant came mainly from newly produced T cells. About two months after transplant, alpha-beta T cells reportedly came from several hundred expanded graft clones. After transplant, high TCRbeta diversity at day 60 in some patients arose from surviving recipient T cells and thymic progenitors.

Unique molecular identifiers were incorporated during preparation of the TCRbeta library. MiXCR, run by TCRdb on the PCR reads, gives a single entry per CDR3 protein. The data hold about 590,000 distinct CDR3 sequences, with under 15% observed a single time. CDR1 and CDR2 from the germline V gene are LNHDA and SQIVND (reference sequence). The CDR3 contains 13 residues. Trimming took 6 bases from V and 2 from J, leaving 9 bases between them. The receptor was derived from a male patient under 18 who had a stem cell transplant for acute myeloid leukemia, so the T cells may come from the graft donor. The source material was PBMCs, mostly from graft donor cells, sampled 360 days after TCRalphabeta/CD19-depleted stem cell transplant. The chain carries TRBV19 and TRBJ2-3; D is unclear. CDR3 DNA sequence: TGTGCCAGTAGGTCCTTCAACACAGATACGCAGTATTTT. Translated, it gives CASRSFNTDTQYF.